This T cell receptor beta chain came from a study of regulatory T cells in long-lasting Graves disease. Overall study: For a period under 3 months, newly diagnosed Graves' patients had taken antithyroid drugs.

Documented time point: newly diagnosed GD, antithyroid drugs for less than 3 months. Making the TCR library involved RNA that had been extracted from PBMCs. The ends were cut back, 3 bases at V and 6 bases at J, with 5 bases in the middle. The CDR3 contains 12 residues. CDR1 SEHNR and CDR2 FQNEAQ come from the germline V gene (reference sequence). This clonotype was detected ten times or more. Investigators prepared the TCR beta libraries by applying iRepertoire HTBI primers and Arm-PCR of CDR3 regions. Using its own MiXCR run on the multiplex PCR reads, TCRdb lists one record per CDR3 protein. The sample has roughly 560,000 distinct CDR3 sequences; roughly 16% are singletons. In addition, the sample was reused for a study of T cells in Graves' hyperthyroidism and ophthalmopathy.

The source material was peripheral blood mononuclear cells (PBMCs), sampled at new diagnosis, from a patient treated with antithyroid drugs. The chain has TRBV7-9 and TRBJ2-2; no firm D call. This sequence originates from a woman aged 35-65 years with Graves disease. The CDR3 DNA is TGTGCCAGCAGCTTTGGAGCCGGGGAGCTGTTTTTT. Protein: CASSFGAGELFF.